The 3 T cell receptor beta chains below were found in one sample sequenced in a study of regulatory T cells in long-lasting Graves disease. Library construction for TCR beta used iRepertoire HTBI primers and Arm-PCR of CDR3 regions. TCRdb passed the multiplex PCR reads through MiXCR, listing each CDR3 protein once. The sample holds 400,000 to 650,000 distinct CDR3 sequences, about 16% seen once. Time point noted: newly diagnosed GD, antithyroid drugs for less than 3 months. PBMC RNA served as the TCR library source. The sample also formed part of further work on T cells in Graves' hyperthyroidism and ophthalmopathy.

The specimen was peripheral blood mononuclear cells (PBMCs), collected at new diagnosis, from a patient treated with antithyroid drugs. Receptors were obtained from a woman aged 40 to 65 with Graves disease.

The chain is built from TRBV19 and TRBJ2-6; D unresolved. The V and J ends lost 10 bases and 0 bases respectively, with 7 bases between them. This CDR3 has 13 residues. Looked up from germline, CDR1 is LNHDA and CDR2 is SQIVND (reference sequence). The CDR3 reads CATKSSGANVLTF. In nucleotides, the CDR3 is TGTGCCACCAAGAGCTCTGGGGCCAACGTCCTGACTTTC. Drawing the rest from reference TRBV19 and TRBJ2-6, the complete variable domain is DGGITQSPKYLFRKEGQNVTLSCEQNLNHDAMYWYRQDPGQGLRLIYYSQIVNDFQKGDIAEGYSVSREKKESFPLTVTSAQKNPTAFYLCATKSSGANVLTFGAGSRLTVL.

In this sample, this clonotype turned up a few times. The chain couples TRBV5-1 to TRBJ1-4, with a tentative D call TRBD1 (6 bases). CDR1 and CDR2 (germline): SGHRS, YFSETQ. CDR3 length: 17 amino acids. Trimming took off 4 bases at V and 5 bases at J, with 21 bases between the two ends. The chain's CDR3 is CASSIRTGDRRNEKLFF. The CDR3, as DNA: TGCGCCAGCAGCATACGGACGGGTGACAGGAGGAATGAAAAACTGTTTTTT.

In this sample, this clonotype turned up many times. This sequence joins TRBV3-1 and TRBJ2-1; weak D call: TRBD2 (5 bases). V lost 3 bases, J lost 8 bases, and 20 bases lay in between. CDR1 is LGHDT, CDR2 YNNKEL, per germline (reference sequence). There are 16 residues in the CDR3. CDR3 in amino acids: CASSHGWAGRSYEQFF. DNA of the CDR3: TGTGCCAGCAGCCACGGTTGGGCGGGCAGGAGTTATGAGCAGTTCTTC.